The sequence of this T cell receptor beta chain was determined in a study of shared clonotypes between healthy human individuals. Regarding the study as a whole: Generation probability values for non-shared clonotypes were lower than those for clonotypes shared by all four donors.

The repertoire was sequenced with immunoSEQ multiplex PCR; TCRdb's copy has only in-frame clones and lacks some. The data contain some 500,000 clones, 95% to 97% of them singletons. To note about this clone: Its antigen is undetermined.

V was cut by 2 bases and J by 0 bases, with 8 bases left in between. Germline V lookup: CDR1 SGHDT, CDR2 YYEEEE. The CDR3 spans 14 residues. Into CD45RA+ naive and CD45RA-negative memory subsets, the CD4+ cells were split. The rearrangement joins TRBV5-6 to TRBJ1-2; D call uncertain. This sequence originates from a woman in her twenties or thirties in good health. The material sequenced was naive CD4+ T cells sorted from blood. Subset given: CD45RA+ positively selected. DNA of the CDR3: TGTGCCAGCAGCTTTATTGGGACTAACTATGGCTACACCTTC. This encodes CASSFIGTNYGYTF.